This TCR beta chain comes out of a study of neoadjuvant nivolumab and ipilimumab in lung cancer. General study points: Only two of four nivolumab-treated tumors gained richness and clonality by surgery. Pathologic regression was not significantly tied to TCR clonality. TCR richness and clonality were higher in tumors than adjacent uninvolved lung.

CDR3 length: 14 amino acids. Germline lookup yields CDR1 MNHNS and CDR2 SASEGT. V was clipped by 2 bases and J by 0 bases, with 5 bases between them. TCRdb's table, derived via immunoSEQ multiplex PCR, lists solely in-frame clones and lacks some. The data show around 30,000 clones, about 85% seen once. This clone was picked up one time. Its antigen is still unknown. The genes are TRBV6-1 and TRBJ1-5, with D hard to call. The receptor was isolated from an adult with non-small cell lung cancer. Sequenced here: peripheral blood, sampled before neoadjuvant nivolumab, alone or with ipilimumab. The CDR3 region is CASSEQPSNQPQHF. Here the CDR3 DNA reads TGTGCCAGCAGTGAACAGCCTAGCAATCAGCCCCAGCATTTT.